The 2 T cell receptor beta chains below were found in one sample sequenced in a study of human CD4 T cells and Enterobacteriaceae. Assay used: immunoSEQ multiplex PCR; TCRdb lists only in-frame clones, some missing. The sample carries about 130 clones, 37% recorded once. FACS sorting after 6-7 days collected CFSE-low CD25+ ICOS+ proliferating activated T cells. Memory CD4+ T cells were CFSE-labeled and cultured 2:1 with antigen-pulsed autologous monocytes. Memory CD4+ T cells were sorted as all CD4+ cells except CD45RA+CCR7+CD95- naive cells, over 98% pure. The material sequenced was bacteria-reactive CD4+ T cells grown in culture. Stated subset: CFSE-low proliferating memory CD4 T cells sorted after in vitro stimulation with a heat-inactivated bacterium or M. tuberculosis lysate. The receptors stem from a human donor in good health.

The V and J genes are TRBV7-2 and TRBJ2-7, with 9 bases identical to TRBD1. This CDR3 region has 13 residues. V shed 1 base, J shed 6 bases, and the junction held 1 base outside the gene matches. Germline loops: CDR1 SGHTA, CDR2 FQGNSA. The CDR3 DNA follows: TGTGCCAGCAGCTTAGACAGGGGGCGCGAGCAGTACTTC. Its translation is CASSLDRGREQYF.

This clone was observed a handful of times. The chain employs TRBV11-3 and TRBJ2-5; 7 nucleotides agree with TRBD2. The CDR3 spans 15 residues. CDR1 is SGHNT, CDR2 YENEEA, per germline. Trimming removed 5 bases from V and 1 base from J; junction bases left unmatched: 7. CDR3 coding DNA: TGTGCCAGCAGCATCGGGACTACCCGCCAAGAGACCCAGTACTTC. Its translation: CASSIGTTRQETQYF.